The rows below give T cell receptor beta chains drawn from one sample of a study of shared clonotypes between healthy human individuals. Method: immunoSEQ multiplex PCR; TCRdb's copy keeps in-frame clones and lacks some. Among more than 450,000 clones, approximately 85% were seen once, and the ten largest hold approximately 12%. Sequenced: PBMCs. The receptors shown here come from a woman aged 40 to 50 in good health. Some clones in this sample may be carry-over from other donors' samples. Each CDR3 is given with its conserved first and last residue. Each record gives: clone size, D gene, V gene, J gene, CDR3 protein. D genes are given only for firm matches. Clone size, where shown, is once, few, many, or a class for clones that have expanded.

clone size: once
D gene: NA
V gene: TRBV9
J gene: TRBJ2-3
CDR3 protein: CASSVGVGGSNTDTQYF

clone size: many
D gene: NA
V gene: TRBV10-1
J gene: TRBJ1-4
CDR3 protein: CASSVKGGRNNEKLFF

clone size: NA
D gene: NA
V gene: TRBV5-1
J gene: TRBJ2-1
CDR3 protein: CASSTSRQRSSYNEQFF

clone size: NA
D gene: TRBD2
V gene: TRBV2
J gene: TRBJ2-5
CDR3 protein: CASSEFGTRSETQYF

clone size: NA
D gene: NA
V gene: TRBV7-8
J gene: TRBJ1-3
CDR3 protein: CASTQNRNTIYF

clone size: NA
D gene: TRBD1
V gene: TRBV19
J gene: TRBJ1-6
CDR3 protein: CATTTGTANSPLHF

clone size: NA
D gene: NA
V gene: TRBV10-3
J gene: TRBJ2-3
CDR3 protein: CAIRLEGRVTDTQYF

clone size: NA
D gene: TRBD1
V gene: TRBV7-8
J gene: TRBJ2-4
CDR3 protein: CASSLTLDRAAYF

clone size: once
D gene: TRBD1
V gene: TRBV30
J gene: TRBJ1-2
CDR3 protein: CAWSRGTGGNYGYTF

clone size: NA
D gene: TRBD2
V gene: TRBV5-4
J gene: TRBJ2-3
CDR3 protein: CASSSGKGTDTQYF

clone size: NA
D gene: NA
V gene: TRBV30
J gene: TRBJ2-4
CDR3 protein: CAWSPGELNIQYF